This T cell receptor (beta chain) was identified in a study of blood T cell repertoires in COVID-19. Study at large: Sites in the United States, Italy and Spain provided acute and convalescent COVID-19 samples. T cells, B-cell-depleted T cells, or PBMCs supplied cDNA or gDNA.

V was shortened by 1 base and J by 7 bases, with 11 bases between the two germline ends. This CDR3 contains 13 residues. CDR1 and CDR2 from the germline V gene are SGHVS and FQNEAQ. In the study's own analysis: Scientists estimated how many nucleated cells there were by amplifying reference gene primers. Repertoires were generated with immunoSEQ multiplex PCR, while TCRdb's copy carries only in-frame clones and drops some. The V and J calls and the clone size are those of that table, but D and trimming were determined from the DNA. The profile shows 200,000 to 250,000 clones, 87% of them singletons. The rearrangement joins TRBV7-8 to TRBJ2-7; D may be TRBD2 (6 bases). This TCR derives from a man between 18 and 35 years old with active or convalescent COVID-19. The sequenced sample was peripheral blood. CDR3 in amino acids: CASSLVVAGEQYF. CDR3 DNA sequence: TGTGCCAGCAGCTTAGTGGTGGCGGGGGAGCAGTACTTC.